The TCR beta chain described here comes from a study of Graves' ophthalmopathy and Graves' hyperthyroidism. Turning to the study itself: Calling hyperthyroidism stable required that no ophthalmopathy show up within 18 months of follow-up. Points from the study as a whole: Appearing in blood as well were most expanded thyroid clonotypes above 0.001 frequency.

With respect to this clonotype: Its antigen is not identified.

The CDR3 totals 17 residues. The germline V gene has CDR1 SGHAT and CDR2 FQNNGV. The V gene lost 1 base and the J gene lost 5 bases, with 20 bases spanning the gap. RNA transcripts were the template, and TCR beta CDR3 regions were amplified from them. Second-round multiplex PCR followed a first-round RT-PCR using HTBI primers. TCRdb independently ran MiXCR on the multiplex PCR reads; one entry per CDR3 protein. The sample has over a million distinct CDR3 sequences; 36% are singletons. Input material: peripheral blood or thyroid tissue (not recorded which). The chain couples TRBV11-2 to TRBJ2-5; TRBD2 might be the D (7 bases). The sequence was collected from an adult man with Graves' hyperthyroidism. DNA of the CDR3: TGTGCCAGCAGCTTAGGTGTCGGCGGGGGCACGGTGGAGACCCAGTACTTC. Encoded protein: CASSLGVGGGTVETQYF.